The count of the clone carrying this T cell receptor beta chain is one. The V end was cut by 8 bases, the J end by 7 bases, with 18 bases between. The CDR3 length is 15 residues. CDR1 is SEHNR and CDR2 is FQNEAQ in the germline V gene (reference sequence). This specimen comes from a study of shared clonotypes between healthy human individuals. Study-level background: Every donor yielded three CD4 naive, three CD4 memory, two CD8 naive and one CD8 memory plate.

Profiling relied on immunoSEQ multiplex PCR, and the TCRdb table lists in-frame clones only, not all of them. The sample lists fewer than 3 million clones, about nine tenths seen once, with approximately 0.39% in the top ten. This receptor was identified in a young man in good health. Some clones in this sample may be carry-over from other donors' samples. The rearrangement joins TRBV7-9 to TRBJ1-6, with D tentatively TRBD1 (5 bases). The sequenced material came from naive CD4+ T cells from PBMCs. Subset meaning: CD45RA+ positively selected. In nucleotides, the CDR3 is TGTGCCAGCCGCACCTCCGGGACGCCCAATTCACCCCTCCACTTT. This translates into CASRTSGTPNSPLHF.